This TCR beta chain was captured by sequencing in a study of brain metastases from non-small cell lung cancer. Points from the study as a whole: Compared with primary tumors, brain metastases showed less T-cell infiltration. T-cell clones appeared expanded in approximately 58% of brain metastases relative to matched primary tumors. Metastases had sparse T cells but largely shared repertoires with primaries.

Looked up from germline, CDR1 is MNHEY and CDR2 is SVGEGT. There are 13 residues in the CDR3. Trimming pared 6 bases from V and 1 base from J, leaving 10 bases between. Comment on this clone: Its antigen remains unidentified.

Profiling relied on immunoSEQ multiplex PCR, and the TCRdb table lists in-frame clones only, not all of them. The profile shows about 800 clones, 70% to 90% of them singletons. The sequencing input was primary lung tumor tissue. The source of this sequence is a donor over 35 with non-small cell lung cancer. The J gene is TRBJ2-7, the V gene TRBV6-2 or TRBV6-3; D gene uncertain. CDR3 bases: TGTGCCAGCAGCTCCACTGGTTCCTACGAGCAGTACTTC. It codes for CASSSTGSYEQYF.